These 11 T cell receptor beta chains came from one sample sequenced in a study of blood T cell repertoires in COVID-19. The repertoire was sequenced with immunoSEQ multiplex PCR; TCRdb's copy has only in-frame clones and lacks some. The sample shows under 300,000 clones, approximately 84% of them seen only once. Sequencing input: PBMCs or T cells enriched from blood (not recorded which). These receptor sequences come from a man in his forties or fifties who had recovered from COVID-19.

V is TRBV4-3 and J is TRBJ2-2, with 10 nucleotides matching TRBD2. Trimming at V came to 0 bases and at J to 2 bases, leaving 6 bases not matched to a gene. The CDR3 spans 18 residues. The germline V gene encodes CDR1 LGHNA and CDR2 YSLEER. In nucleotides, the CDR3 is TGCGCCAGCAGCCAAGAGTTAGCGGGGGGTCCCAACACCGGGGAGCTGTTTTTT. Its translation: CASSQELAGGPNTGELFF.

This chain links TRBV24-1 with TRBJ1-4; no definite D call. The V end was cut by 6 bases, the J end by 5 bases, with 9 bases between. From germline, CDR1 is KGHDR and CDR2 SFDVKD. The CDR3 contains 13 residues. The CDR3 is CATSPGQNEKLFF. The CDR3 nucleotides are TGTGCCACCAGTCCGGGTCAGAATGAAAAACTGTTTTTT.

The chain recombines TRBV28 with TRBJ1-1; D perhaps matches TRBD1 (6 bases). The ends were cut back, 4 bases at V and 1 base at J, with 10 bases in the middle. This CDR3 has 14 amino acids. Germline V gene lookup returns CDR1 MDHEN and CDR2 SYDVKM. The CDR3 sequence: CASSSGTSNTEAFF. In DNA, the CDR3 is TGTGCCAGCAGTTCCGGGACATCGAACACTGAAGCTTTCTTT.

The chain couples TRBV6-2 or TRBV6-3 to TRBJ2-7, with 10 bases that match TRBD2. The junction had 12 bases not matched to a gene; V was cut back by 6 bases and J by 7 bases. CDR3 size: 15 residues. Germline values: CDR1 MNHEY, CDR2 SVGEGT. CDR3 nucleotide sequence: TGTGCCAGCAGCTCCCCGAAAGCGGGAGGGTGGGAGCAGTACTTC. Translation gives CASSSPKAGGWEQYF.

V and J are TRBV27 and TRBJ1-5; no clear D gene. Deletions cut 5 bases from V and 6 bases from J, with 14 bases between. Looked up from germline, CDR1 is MNHEY and CDR2 is SMNVEV (reference sequence). This CDR3 comprises 14 residues. CDR3 coding DNA: TGTGCCAGCAGTCTTTACGTCCGGGGTCAGCCCCAGCATTTT. Its translation is CASSLYVRGQPQHF.

A few counts support this clone. The chain joins TRBV2 to TRBJ2-7; 7 nucleotides line up with TRBD2. Germline CDR1 SNHLY, CDR2 FYNNEI. After removal of 3 bases from V and 0 bases from J, the junction contained 14 bases not matched to a gene. This CDR3 comprises 18 residues. The CDR3, as DNA: TGTGCCAGCAGTGATTGGGGACTATTGGGGCCAAACTCCTACGAGCAGTACTTC. It encodes CASSDWGLLGPNSYEQYF.

The J gene is TRBJ2-7, the V gene TRBV11-1; D perhaps matches TRBD1 (6 bases). This CDR3 is built from 14 residues. V gave up 4 bases and J gave up 3 bases, with 13 bases separating them. The germline gives CDR1 SGHAT, CDR2 FQDESV (reference sequence). CDR3 residues: CASSSGQGFYEQYF. The CDR3 DNA follows: TGTGCCAGCAGCTCCGGCCAGGGGTTCTACGAGCAGTACTTC.

The rearrangement links TRBV28 to TRBJ1-1, with a weak D call TRBD1 (5 bases). CDR3 length equals 14 residues. Germline CDR1 is MDHEN and CDR2 is SYDVKM. V lost 2 bases to trimming and J lost 5 bases, with 12 bases between them. CDR3 residues: CASSLGGKGTEAFF. CDR3 DNA: TGTGCCAGCAGTTTAGGAGGGAAGGGGACTGAAGCTTTCTTT.

This clone turned up a few times. This rearrangement joins TRBV5-1 to TRBJ2-1; D possibly corresponds to TRBD2 (5 bases). Germline lookup yields CDR1 SGHRS and CDR2 YFSETQ. The ends were cut back, 5 bases at V and 0 bases at J, with 12 bases in the middle. This CDR3 region has 15 residues. CDR3 in amino acids: CASSPEVVSYNEQFF. CDR3 nucleotides: TGCGCCAGCAGTCCGGAGGTGGTCTCCTACAATGAGCAGTTCTTC.

Only one count was recorded for this clone. V usage is TRBV27 and J usage is TRBJ2-7; 9 bases are a match to TRBD1. V dropped 6 bases and J dropped 4; count of bases not matched to a gene: 10. Germline CDR1 reads MNHEY; CDR2 reads SMNVEV (reference sequence). CDR3 length: 15 amino acids. CDR3 nucleotides: TGTGCCAGCAGAACGAACAGGGGGCTCCGATACGAGCAGTACTTC. This encodes CASRTNRGLRYEQYF.

The rearrangement joins TRBV7-2 to TRBJ2-3; D remains unclear. V shed 3 bases and J shed 2 bases, with 12 bases lying between them. The germline CDR1 and CDR2 sequences are SGHTA and FQGNSA. The CDR3 is 15 amino acids. The CDR3 sequence is CASSFSYYYTDTQYF. The CDR3 DNA reads TGTGCCAGCAGCTTCTCTTATTATTACACAGATACGCAGTATTTT. Full variable domain (rest looked up from reference TRBV7-2 and TRBJ2-3): GAGVSQSPSNKVTEKGKDVELRCDPISGHTALYWYRQSLGQGLEFLIYFQGNSAPDKSGLPSDRFSAERTGGSVSTLTIQRTQQEDSAVYLCASSFSYYYTDTQYFGPGTRLTVL.